The table lists the clone carrying this TCR beta chain with a few counts. No antigen is known for it. Patients showing uncontrolled infection, other autoimmune disease, pregnancy or lactation were ineligible. Based on clinical symptoms, serum thyroxine and TRAb, thyroid ultrasound and orbital computed tomography, diagnoses were reached. Germline lookup yields CDR1 MNHEY and CDR2 SVGEGT. Trimming took off 0 bases at V and 7 bases at J, with 10 bases between the two ends. The CDR3 runs 13 residues. This entry belongs to a study of T cells in Graves' hyperthyroidism and ophthalmopathy. General study points: The blood repertoire included most of the expanded thyroid clonotypes above 0.001. Ophthalmopathy cases were set apart from stable hyperthyroidism by a 13 V-J model.

The source material, RNA transcripts, was used to amplify TCR beta CDR3 regions. The HTBI primer set drove a first-round RT-PCR of the TCR CDR3. A single record per CDR3 protein comes from TCRdb applying MiXCR to the multiplex PCR reads. The data show hundreds of thousands of distinct CDR3 sequences, approximately 25% seen once. V is TRBV6-2 or TRBV6-3 and J is TRBJ2-7; no clear D. This sequence originates from a woman aged 25 to 39 with Graves' ophthalmopathy. The source material was blood. The CDR3 DNA reads as TGTGCCAGCAGTTACTCCCGGTTGGAAGAGCAGTACTTC. Translation gives CASSYSRLEEQYF.